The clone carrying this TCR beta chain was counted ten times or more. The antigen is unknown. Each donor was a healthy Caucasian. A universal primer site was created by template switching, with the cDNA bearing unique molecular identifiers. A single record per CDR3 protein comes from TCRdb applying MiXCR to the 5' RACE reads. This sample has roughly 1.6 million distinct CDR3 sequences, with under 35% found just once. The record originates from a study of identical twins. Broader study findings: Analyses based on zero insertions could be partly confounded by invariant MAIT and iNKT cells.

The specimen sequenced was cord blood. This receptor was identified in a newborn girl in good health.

CDR3 nucleotides: TGTGCCAGCAGTTTATACCTCCCAGAGTTTGGAGAGACCCAGTACTTC. Protein product: CASSLYLPEFGETQYF. The V and J genes are TRBV27 and TRBJ2-5; D is undetermined. CDR3 length: 16 amino acids. V was clipped by 1 base and J by 4 bases, with 16 bases between them. Germline V lookup: CDR1 MNHEY, CDR2 SMNVEV (reference sequence).